These 30 T cell receptor beta chains were sequenced from one sample in a study of STAT5B mutations in CD4+ large granular lymphocyte leukemia. Produced via immunoSEQ multiplex PCR; TCRdb's table is partial and in-frame only. The sample carries approximately 31,000 clones, around three quarters recorded once. The sample comprised CD4+ T cells from blood buffy coats. These receptor sequences come from a human donor in good health.

V gene TRBV10-3 combines with J gene TRBJ2-3; D is perhaps TRBD1 (7 bases). Germline-derived CDR1 and CDR2 are ENHRY and SYGVKD. The ends were cut back, 8 bases at V and 0 bases at J, with 12 bases in the middle. This CDR3 contains 14 residues. The CDR3, as DNA: TGTGCCATCGCCAGGGGGGAGAGCACAGATACGCAGTATTTT. This encodes CAIARGESTDTQYF.

The chain joins TRBV27 to TRBJ2-7; 13 bases fit TRBD2. V shed 5 bases and J 2 bases; nucleotides not matched to a gene: 9. This CDR3 is built from 17 residues. CDR1 MNHEY and CDR2 SMNVEV come from the germline V gene (reference sequence). The CDR3 bases are TGTGCCAGCAGTGCTCGACTAGCGGGGGGCCTAGCCTACGAGCAGTACTTC. Its protein product is CASSARLAGGLAYEQYF.

The chain carries TRBV19 and TRBJ1-5; 9 bases are shared with TRBD1. Looked up from germline, CDR1 is LNHDA and CDR2 is SQIVND (reference sequence). The V segment lost 6 bases and the J segment 5 bases; nucleotides outside the gene matches: 8. The CDR3 consists of 15 residues. The CDR3 bases are TGTGCCAGTAGGAACAGGGGGCGCGGGGATCAGCCCCAGCATTTT. This codes for CASRNRGRGDQPQHF.

This clone was seen once. The chain uses TRBV15 and TRBJ2-5; D not certain. The V gene lost 0 bases and the J gene lost 5 bases, with 7 bases spanning the gap. The CDR3 spans 13 residues. CDR1 and CDR2 from the germline V gene are LNHNV and YYDKDF (reference sequence). The CDR3 sequence is CATSRDDGETQYF. As DNA, the CDR3 is TGTGCCACCAGCAGAGATGATGGGGAGACCCAGTACTTC. Drawing the rest from reference TRBV15 and TRBJ2-5, the complete variable domain is DAMVIQNPRYQVTQFGKPVTLSCSQTLNHNVMYWYQQKSSQAPKLLFHYYDKDFNNEADTPDNFQSRRPNTSFCFLDIRSPGLGDTAMYLCATSRDDGETQYFGPGTRLLVL.

The chain combines TRBV5-6 with TRBJ1-1, with 7 bases fitting TRBD1. The germline gives CDR1 SGHDT, CDR2 YYEEEE. V lost 3 bases to trimming and J lost 11 bases; unmatched junction nucleotides: 16. The CDR3 runs to 15 residues. CDR3 residues: CASSSAGEGASSAFF. The CDR3 region has the DNA TGTGCCAGCAGCTCTGCGGGGGAGGGGGCGTCTTCGGCTTTCTTT. Using reference TRBV5-6 and TRBJ1-1 for the parts outside the CDR3, the full variable domain is DAGVTQSPTHLIKTRGQQVTLRCSPKSGHDTVSWYQQALGQGPQFIFQYYEEEERQRGNFPDRFSGHQFPNYSSELNVNALLLGDSALYLCASSSAGEGASSAFFGQGTRLTVV.

The chain joins TRBV7-9 to TRBJ2-1, with D possibly matching TRBD1 (5 bases). This CDR3 spans 14 amino acids. The germline V gene encodes CDR1 SEHNR and CDR2 FQNEAQ (reference sequence). The germline V and J ends were trimmed by 0 bases and 6 bases, with 9 bases remaining between them. CDR3 in DNA: TGTGCCAGCAGCTTAGCAGGCAGGGCCAATGAGCAGTTCTTC. Protein: CASSLAGRANEQFF.

The V gene is TRBV19, the J gene TRBJ2-1, with 8 bases that match TRBD1. This CDR3 spans 16 amino acids. The V and J ends lost 6 bases and 7 bases, in that order; junction bases with no gene match: 14. Germline CDR1 and CDR2: LNHDA and SQIVND (reference sequence). CDR3 sequence reads: CASRGQARSRGNEQFF. The CDR3 DNA reads as TGTGCCAGTAGGGGACAGGCGAGATCCCGAGGAAATGAGCAGTTCTTC.

This clone has a handful of counts. The chain joins TRBV19 to TRBJ1-4, with 8 nucleotides matching TRBD1. Trimming cost V 5 bases and J 8 bases; bases outside gene matches: 7. CDR1 is LNHDA, CDR2 SQIVND, per germline (reference sequence). The CDR3 runs to 14 residues. The CDR3, as DNA: TGTGCCAGTAGTCATCTCAGGGGGCGGGAAAAACTGTTTTTT. As protein: CASSHLRGREKLFF.

The chain's CDR3 is CASSLVRMGEQFF. CDR3 in DNA: TGCGCCAGCAGCTTGGTCCGGATGGGTGAGCAGTTCTTC. This chain joins TRBV5-1 and TRBJ2-1; D unclear. Per the germline V gene, CDR1 is SGHRS and CDR2 is YFSETQ. V lost 0 bases and J 9 bases, leaving 10 bases between the germline ends. The CDR3 runs 13 residues.

V and J are TRBV25-1 and TRBJ2-5; D gene uncertain. V was clipped by 7 bases and J by 4 bases, with 19 bases between them. The CDR3 length is 15 residues. The germline V gene encodes CDR1 MGHDK and CDR2 SYGVNS. The CDR3: CASIYSTRGGETQYF. The CDR3 DNA follows: TGTGCCAGCATCTACTCCACCCGCGGTGGAGAGACCCAGTACTTC.

This clone was seen more than once but under ten times. One end of the junction varies from germline; a read error may be responsible. V gene TRBV7-7 combines with J gene TRBJ2-5, with D perhaps given as TRBD1 or TRBD2 (5 bases each). Germline values: CDR1 SSHAT, CDR2 FNYEAQ (reference sequence). CDR3 size: 16 residues. CDR3 nucleotides: TGTGCTAGCAGCTTAGGGGTAGGGCCAGGACTGGGGTCCCAGTACTTC. Protein: CASSLGVGPGLGSQYF.

This chain connects TRBV4-3 to TRBJ2-1; 7 nucleotides align to TRBD2. Germline CDR1 LGHNA, CDR2 YSLEER. After removal of 3 bases from V and 4 bases from J, the junction contained 6 bases not matched to a gene. The CDR3 contains 15 residues. CDR3 residues: CASSQALAVYNEQFF. The CDR3 DNA reads as TGCGCCAGCAGCCAGGCCCTAGCGGTGTACAATGAGCAGTTCTTC.

The chain is built from TRBV13 and TRBJ1-3; possibly TRBD1 for D (5 bases). The CDR3 spans 16 residues. The ends were cut back, 1 base at V and 3 bases at J, with 13 bases in the middle. Germline values: CDR1 PRHDT, CDR2 FYEKMQ (reference sequence). The CDR3 region has the DNA TGTGCCAGCAGCTTAGCCGGGACGTTGCGTGGAAACACCATATATTTT. Translating it yields CASSLAGTLRGNTIYF.

V is TRBV27 and J is TRBJ2-3; 12 bases are a match to TRBD1. This CDR3 is built from 15 residues. V shed 10 bases and J 3 bases; nucleotides not matched to a gene: 8. Germline CDR1 and CDR2: MNHEY and SMNVEV (reference sequence). The CDR3 here is CAKGQGADKTDTQYF. The CDR3 DNA follows: TGTGCCAAGGGACAGGGGGCCGATAAAACAGATACGCAGTATTTT.

This sequence joins TRBV5-4 and TRBJ1-2, with unresolved D. From germline, CDR1 is SGHNT and CDR2 YYREEE (reference sequence). CDR3 length: 13 amino acids. V was trimmed by 0 bases and J by 7 bases, leaving 10 bases between them. The chain's CDR3 is CASSLDRVSGYTF. In DNA, the CDR3 is TGTGCCAGCAGCTTGGACCGGGTATCTGGCTACACCTTC.

J is TRBJ1-2 and V is TRBV6-4; 8 bases align to TRBD1. CDR1 is MRHNA, CDR2 SNTAGT, per germline. This CDR3 has 15 amino acids. Trimming removed 0 bases from V and 6 bases from J; junction bases left unmatched: 6. The CDR3 sequence: CASSDSGRGLHGYTF. Written as DNA, the CDR3 is TGTGCCAGCAGTGACTCGGGCAGGGGGCTTCATGGCTACACCTTC.

This sequence joins TRBV18 and TRBJ2-3; D call uncertain. Germline V gives CDR1 KGHSH, CDR2 LQKENI. Trimming took off 0 bases at V and 2 bases at J, with 6 bases between the two ends. This CDR3 is 14 amino acids long. Here the CDR3 reads CASSPPVSTDTQYF. In DNA, the CDR3 is TGTGCCAGCTCACCACCTGTCTCCACAGATACGCAGTATTTT.

This chain links TRBV7-8 with TRBJ2-7, with a weak D call TRBD2 (5 bases). Trimming pared 1 base from V and 0 bases from J, leaving 16 bases between. The CDR3 loop spans 17 amino acids. Germline values: CDR1 SGHVS, CDR2 FQNEAQ. The CDR3 protein is CASSLVGPGELSYEQYF. CDR3 nucleotide sequence: TGTGCCAGCAGCTTAGTCGGCCCTGGGGAGCTCTCCTACGAGCAGTACTTC.

The chain couples TRBV6-6 to TRBJ2-7; no clear D gene. The CDR3 loop spans 11 amino acids. Germline V gene sequence: CDR1 MNHNY, CDR2 SVGAGI (reference sequence). The ends were cut back, 2 bases at V and 6 bases at J, with 5 bases in the middle. CDR3 protein: CASSYRAEQYF. In DNA form, the CDR3 reads TGTGCCAGCAGTTACAGAGCCGAGCAGTACTTC.

This clone was recorded a few times. This sequence joins TRBV6-1 and TRBJ2-3; 12 bases agree with TRBD2. The CDR3 loop spans 17 amino acids. V trimming: 4 bases; J trimming: 4 bases; junction bases outside the gene matches: 9. Germline CDR1 and CDR2: MNHNS and SASEGT. The CDR3 loop is CASSGGRTSGAADTQYF. In DNA form, the CDR3 reads TGTGCCAGCAGTGGGGGGAGGACTAGCGGGGCCGCAGATACGCAGTATTTT.

This clone was found once. The chain combines TRBV4-1 with TRBJ1-6; no firm D call. V was shortened by 4 bases and J by 8 bases, with 24 bases between the two germline ends. The CDR3 is 18 amino acids. In germline, CDR1 is MGHRA, CDR2 YSYEKL. The CDR3 nucleotides read TGCGCCAGCAGCCTCGCCGCACCCAGGACCCGGCCTGATTCACCCCTCCACTTT. Amino acids: CASSLAAPRTRPDSPLHF.

The rearrangement joins TRBV7-8 to TRBJ2-3, with 9 bases fitting TRBD2. V shed 5 bases, J shed 1 base, and the junction held 4 bases outside the gene matches. CDR3 size: 15 residues. The germline gives CDR1 SGHVS, CDR2 FQNEAQ. CDR3 DNA sequence: TGTGCCAGCAGCCCTAGCGGGGAACGCACAGATACGCAGTATTTT. Translating gives CASSPSGERTDTQYF.

This clone has just one count. The genes are TRBV7-9 and TRBJ2-6; TRBD1 is a possible D gene (5 bases). The CDR3 is 15 amino acids. From germline, CDR1 is SEHNR and CDR2 FQNEAQ (reference sequence). The germline V and J ends were trimmed by 5 bases and 0 bases, with 8 bases remaining between them. CDR3 in DNA: TGTGCCAGCAGCAGCGACAGCTCTGGGGCCAACGTCCTGACTTTC. Protein sequence: CASSSDSSGANVLTF.

The V call is TRBV7-2, the J call TRBJ2-1; weak D call: TRBD1 (6 bases). Trimming left V 2 bases short and J 6 bases short, with 14 bases between. The CDR3 sequence is 15 residues long. Germline V gene lookup returns CDR1 SGHTA and CDR2 FQGNSA. CDR3 in amino acids: CASSLSRLQGNEQFF. The CDR3 nucleotides read TGTGCCAGCAGCTTATCAAGGCTACAGGGCAATGAGCAGTTCTTC. Together with reference TRBV7-2 and TRBJ2-1, the CDR3 gives the full variable domain: GAGVSQSPSNKVTEKGKDVELRCDPISGHTALYWYRQSLGQGLEFLIYFQGNSAPDKSGLPSDRFSAERTGGSVSTLTIQRTQQEDSAVYLCASSLSRLQGNEQFFGPGTRLTVL.

This CDR3 reads CASSLSYSPNTEAFF. The CDR3 nucleotides read TGCGCCAGCAGCTTGTCTTATTCGCCGAACACTGAAGCTTTCTTT. The V and J genes are TRBV5-1 and TRBJ1-1; D uncertain. Germline V gene data show CDR1 as SGHRS and CDR2 as YFSETQ. This CDR3 region has 15 residues. Trimming removed 1 base at V and 1 base at J, with 11 bases between.

CDR3 DNA: TGTGCCAGCAGTTACTCGACTAGCGGGGGAGGATATACGCAGTATTTT. It is translated as CASSYSTSGGGYTQYF. V is TRBV6-5 and J is TRBJ2-3, with 12 bases lining up with TRBD2. The J segment lost 7 bases and the V segment lost 0 bases, leaving 5 bases of the junction unmatched. Germline V gene data show CDR1 as MNHEY and CDR2 as SVGAGI. This CDR3 has 16 amino acids.

This clone was detected only once. This chain connects TRBV6-6 to TRBJ2-3, with D perhaps TRBD2 (7 bases). The CDR3 runs 16 residues. From germline, CDR1 is MNHNY and CDR2 SVGAGI (reference sequence). V gave up 5 bases and J gave up 4 bases, with 19 bases separating them. The CDR3 DNA sequence: TGTGCCAGCAGTCGAAGGGGGGGCTCAAACGCAGATACGCAGTATTTT. It yields the protein CASSRRGGSNADTQYF.

The genes are TRBV11-2 and TRBJ2-3; the D is unclear. CDR3 length: 13 residues. Germline V lookup: CDR1 SGHAT, CDR2 FQNNGV. V was clipped by 5 bases and J by 0 bases, with 6 bases between them. CDR3 amino acids: CASSIVSTDTQYF. In DNA, the CDR3 is TGTGCCAGCAGCATAGTAAGCACAGATACGCAGTATTTT.

This clone was picked up a small number of times. This chain uses TRBV5-1 with TRBJ2-1; D call uncertain. This CDR3 has 15 amino acids. Trimming pared 4 bases from V and 7 bases from J, leaving 18 bases between. The germline V gene has CDR1 SGHRS and CDR2 YFSETQ. For the CDR3, the DNA is TGCGCCAGCAGCCCTTTGACGGCTACTGGGAATGAGCAGTTCTTC. Its protein is CASSPLTATGNEQFF. Variable domain in full (rest from reference TRBV5-1 and TRBJ2-1): KAGVTQTPRYLIKTRGQQVTLSCSPISGHRSVSWYQQTPGQGLQFLFEYFSETQRNKGNFPGRFSGRQFSNSRSEMNVSTLELGDSALYLCASSPLTATGNEQFFGPGTRLTVL.

This clone turned up a few times. Here the CDR3 DNA reads TGTGCCAGCAGCCGCCTCAGCAATCAGCCCCAGCATTTT. This sequence encodes CASSRLSNQPQHF. This chain joins TRBV5-5 and TRBJ1-5; unclear D gene. The ends were cut back, 4 bases at V and 1 base at J, with 6 bases in the middle. The germline gives CDR1 SGHKS, CDR2 YYEKEE (reference sequence). CDR3 length: 13 amino acids.